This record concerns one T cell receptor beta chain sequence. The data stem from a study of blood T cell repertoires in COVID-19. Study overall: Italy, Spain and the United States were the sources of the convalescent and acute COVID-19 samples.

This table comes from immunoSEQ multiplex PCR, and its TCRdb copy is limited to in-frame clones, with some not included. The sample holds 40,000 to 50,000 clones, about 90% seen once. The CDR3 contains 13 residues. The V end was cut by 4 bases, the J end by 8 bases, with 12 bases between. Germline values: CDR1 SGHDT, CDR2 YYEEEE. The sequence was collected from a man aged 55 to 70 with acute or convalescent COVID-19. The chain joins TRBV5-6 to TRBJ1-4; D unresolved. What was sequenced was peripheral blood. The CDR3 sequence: CASSRGGGEKLFF. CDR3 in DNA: TGTGCCAGCAGCCGGGGTGGAGGGGAAAAACTGTTTTTT.